This record covers a single TCR beta chain. This clone was found a few times. Its antigen is still unknown. It has no much larger one-base neighbor in the sample; base qualities were not kept. This entry belongs to a study of beta chain features in type 1 diabetes (dated 2018 in TCRdb). Regarding the research as a whole: No differences in mean age, gender distribution, total cell number or subset yield were found between patients and healthy donors. A total of roughly 100 million sorted cells were examined across all samples, and the number of cells per subset was strongly correlated with RNA yield. The study compared TCRB repertoires of sorted circulating CD4+ T cell subsets between recently diagnosed type 1 diabetes patients and matched healthy donors. Regulatory and stem cell-like memory subsets were obtained from only 8 patients and about eight healthy donors, while naive and central memory subsets were obtained from all 30 or so donors. The paper as a whole reports these results and caveats: Patients with type 1 diabetes made fewer insertions and deleted more nucleotides at VDJ recombination sites, implying thymic rearrangement abnormalities. PCR might favor shorter templates, but patient and control samples were amplified and corrected together, so any skew would affect both groups equally. Naive, central memory and regulatory TCRB repertoires appeared to be more alike among patients than among healthy donors. A moderate but significant shortening of TCRB CDR3 length was observed in type 1 diabetes patients in all four CD4+ subsets. Only small numbers of individuals were included in the HLA sub-analyses, which left unresolved whether HLA type had any influence on TCRB rearrangement. Because cDNA rather than genomic DNA was sequenced, highly expressing activated cells could have been over-represented, although no difference in activation and CD3 levels was found between groups.

CDR1 and CDR2, looked up from the germline V gene, are SQVTM and ANQGSEA. From cysteine to phenylalanine, the CDR3 is 13 amino acids long. The CDR3 DNA has 39 bases and is translated from base 1. V and J lose 4 bases and 2 bases, and a span of 9 bases separates them. The entire amount of isolated RNA was reverse transcribed using the High Capacity cDNA Reverse Transcription Kit, so the sequenced TCRB transcripts were expressed ones. Deep immunoSEQ sequencing was applied to naive, central memory and regulatory T cell samples, giving an average of about 3.57 million total reads per sample. Sorted cells were lysed in RLT buffer and RNA was extracted with DNase-treated RNeasy Micro or Mini kits, depending on cell number. To prevent cross-contamination, each cell subset was processed individually, whereas patient and healthy donor samples were processed jointly. The immunoSEQ multiplex PCR was used to amplify TCRB sequences from cDNA, generating 87-bp fragments that spanned the CDR3 region. Sequencing of the amplicons was done on the Illumina HiSeq platform. Per the original workflow: PCR bias was corrected computationally using synthetic template baselines, and reads within Hamming distance 2 were collapsed, with unmergeable singletons discarded. Reads were aligned against IMGT so that V, D and J genes, CDR3 length and insertions or deletions at six rearrangement sites could be assigned. Within each subset, clonotype counts were normalized to the number of sorted cells before true diversity and Gini coefficients were calculated with the tcR R package. The overlap coefficient, calculated on TCRB nucleotide sequences, was used to quantify repertoire sharing. This is the immuneACCESS table as TCRdb keeps it, with only in-frame sequences that have V and J called. A part of the clones is gone; compared with another copy, unresolved V genes explain less than half, and the rest is unexplained. D and trimming were read from the DNA, whereas the V and J calls and clone size are those reported in that table. Here the sample has some 250,000 clones; 27% occur a single time. Of the sample, approximately 4% falls within the top ten clones.

Each donor gave one peripheral blood draw, averaging about 120 mL, which was collected into heparinised tubes. Using a panel that included CD45RO, CCR7, CD25, CD127, CD95 and CD27, naive, central memory, regulatory and stem cell-like memory CD4+ T cells were sorted on a BD FACSAria II. Every sorted population had a purity above 95%. PBMCs were separated immediately by Lymphoprep density gradient centrifugation and were stained directly, without being cultured. Samples were stained and sorted in pairs, with one healthy donor and one patient per experiment, so that batch effects were minimized. The rearranged segments are TRBV29-1 and TRBJ1-5; the D gene is unclear. This TCR was sampled from a man aged 25-45 years in good health. The sequenced sample consisted of central memory CD4+ T cells from blood. The CDR3 loop reads CSVARDGNQPQHF. The nucleotide sequence is given as TGCAGCGTTGCAAGGGATGGCAATCAGCCCCAGCATTTT.